These 5 T cell receptor beta chains were sequenced from one sample in a study of early T cells in non-severe SARS-CoV-2 infection (dated by TCRdb to 2020 to 2022). Libraries were built with 5' RACE. The run used a NextSeq 500. TCRdb reworked the public reads: Q25 trimming with fastp, MiXCR clone assembly, productive beta chains retained. Each CDR3 protein gets just one entry, which takes the most common genes and DNA from the rows behind it. A total of tens of thousands of distinct CDR3 sequences appear in this sample, about 12% of them only once. The ten largest clones take up 15% to 20% of the sample. The sequencing sample was made of whole blood. Receptor source: an adult who was a healthcare worker with PCR-confirmed SARS-CoV-2 infection or an uninfected control (not recorded which).

This clonotype has at least ten counts. V usage is TRBV6-2 or TRBV6-3 and J usage is TRBJ2-7; D perhaps matches TRBD2 (6 bases). The CDR3 contains 14 residues. Trimming took 4 bases from V and 2 from J, leaving 12 bases between them. Looked up from germline, CDR1 is MNHEY and CDR2 is SVGEGT. The CDR3 DNA reads TGTGCCAGCAGTTCGGCGGGGCTCCCCTACGAGCAGTACTTC. It encodes CASSSAGLPYEQYF.

The table lists this clonotype with many counts. The chain is built from TRBV7-9 and TRBJ1-4; D possibly corresponds to TRBD1 (5 bases). The CDR3 sequence is 14 residues long. Per the germline V gene, CDR1 is SEHNR and CDR2 is FQNEAQ (reference sequence). Trimming shortened V by 4 bases and J by 8 bases, and 14 bases separated the two germline ends. The CDR3 is CASSSVGAGEKLFF. The CDR3 DNA reads TGTGCCAGCAGCTCCGTAGGGGCTGGAGAAAAACTGTTTTTT.

This clonotype was picked up a small number of times. V usage is TRBV7-3 and J usage is TRBJ2-1; unclear D gene. Trimming removed 5 bases from V and 3 bases from J, with 8 bases in between. Germline CDR1 reads SGHTA; CDR2 reads FQGTGA. The CDR3 has 13 amino acids. The CDR3 bases are TGTGCCAGCAGCCTCTGGGGCTACAATGAGCAGTTCTTC. Translated: CASSLWGYNEQFF.

This clonotype was counted many times. This chain connects TRBV3-1 to TRBJ1-2; D call uncertain. The length of the CDR3 is 13 residues. CDR1 and CDR2 (germline): LGHDT, YNNKEL (reference sequence). Trimming shortened V by 4 bases and J by 0 bases, and 6 bases separated the two germline ends. DNA for the CDR3: TGTGCCAGCAGCCGGGGATCTAACTATGGCTACACCTTC. Its protein is CASSRGSNYGYTF.

With regard to this clonotype: Relative to the germline gene, one junction end is altered; a read error may explain this. The rearrangement joins TRBV2 to TRBJ1-2, with D hard to call. The CDR3 runs to 12 residues. CDR1 is SNHLY, CDR2 FYNNEI, per germline. CDR3 nucleotides: TGTGCCAGCAGAGAAGACTACTATGGCTACACCTTC. It yields the protein CASREDYYGYTF.